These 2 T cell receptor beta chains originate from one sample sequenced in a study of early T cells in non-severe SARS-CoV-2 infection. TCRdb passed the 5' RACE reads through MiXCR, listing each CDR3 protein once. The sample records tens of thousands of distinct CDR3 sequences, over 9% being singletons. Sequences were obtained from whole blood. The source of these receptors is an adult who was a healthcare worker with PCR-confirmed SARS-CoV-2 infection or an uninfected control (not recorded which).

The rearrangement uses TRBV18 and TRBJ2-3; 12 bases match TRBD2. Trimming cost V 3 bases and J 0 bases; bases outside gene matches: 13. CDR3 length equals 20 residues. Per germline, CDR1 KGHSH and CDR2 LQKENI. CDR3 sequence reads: CASSPRTSGTGTSSTDTQYF. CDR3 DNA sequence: TGTGCCAGCTCACCTCGGACTAGCGGGACTGGGACCTCTAGCACAGATACGCAGTATTTT.

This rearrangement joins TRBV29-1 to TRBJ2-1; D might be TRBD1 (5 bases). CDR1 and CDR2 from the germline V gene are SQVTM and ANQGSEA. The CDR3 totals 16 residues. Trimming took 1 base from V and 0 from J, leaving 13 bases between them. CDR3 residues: CSVEGAGRDSYNEQFF. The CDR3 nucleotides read TGCAGCGTTGAAGGGGCTGGCAGGGACTCCTACAATGAGCAGTTCTTC.